One sample yielded the 13 T cell receptor beta chains listed below, sequenced in a study of immune heterogeneity within non-small cell lung tumors. Multiplex PCR employing 32 V and 13 J primers generated amplicons of the TCR beta CDR3. In TCRdb, the multiplex PCR reads were re-called with MiXCR into one record per CDR3 protein. The sample has approximately 4,100 distinct CDR3 sequences, approximately 30% seen once; the top ten hold around an eighth. Template material comprised bulk tumor genomic DNA at about 660 ng per sample. Surgeons took several biopsies per primary tumor, spaced far apart, during surgery. Surgery that was curative in intent was performed on patients with untreated, newly diagnosed non-small cell lung cancer. Material: lung tumor tissue. All receptors come from a man aged 55 to 69 with non-small cell lung cancer.

CDR3: CASSASGANVLTF. For the CDR3, the DNA is TGTGCCAGCAGTGCCTCTGGGGCCAACGTCCTGACTTTC. The rearrangement joins TRBV25-1 to TRBJ2-6; D call uncertain. The CDR3 runs 13 residues. The germline V gene has CDR1 MGHDK and CDR2 SYGVNS. V lost 4 bases and J lost 0, with 1 base in between.

The gene calls are TRBV6-2 or TRBV6-3 and TRBJ2-7; 9 bases map to TRBD1. The CDR3 is 16 residues long. The V and J ends lost 0 bases and 5 bases, in that order; junction bases with no gene match: 8. Germline V gene lookup returns CDR1 MNHEY and CDR2 SVGEGT. As DNA, the CDR3 is TGTGCCAGCAGTTACTCGGTCGGGACAGGGCGAGACGAGCAGTACTTC. This translates into CASSYSVGTGRDEQYF.

The V and J genes are TRBV7-2 and TRBJ2-2; D remains ambiguous. CDR1 and CDR2 from the germline V gene are SGHTA and FQGNSA. Trimming took off 3 bases at V and 3 bases at J, with 11 bases between the two ends. The CDR3 covers 15 residues. CDR3 nucleotide sequence: TGTGCCAGCAGCTTTATAGGTACGGACACCGGGGAGCTGTTTTTT. Encoded protein: CASSFIGTDTGELFF. Together with reference TRBV7-2 and TRBJ2-2, the CDR3 gives the full variable domain: GAGVSQSPSNKVTEKGKDVELRCDPISGHTALYWYRQSLGQGLEFLIYFQGNSAPDKSGLPSDRFSAERTGGSVSTLTIQRTQQEDSAVYLCASSFIGTDTGELFFGEGSRLTVL.

In its sample, this clonotype is medium-sized (0.01 to 0.1%). The chain uses TRBV12-3 or TRBV12-4 and TRBJ2-7; 7 nucleotides match TRBD1. The CDR3 runs 14 residues. V lost 3 bases, J lost 2 bases, and 4 bases stayed unmatched. The CDR3 loop reads CASSLRQGAYEQYF. CDR3 coding DNA: TGTGCCAGCAGTTTGAGACAGGGTGCCTACGAGCAGTACTTC.

The sample holds a few counts of this clonotype. This may be a read error, as it is one base from a much larger clone. This chain connects TRBV6-1 to TRBJ2-3; D remains unclear. The germline V gene has CDR1 MNHNS and CDR2 SASEGT. The length of the CDR3 is 16 residues. The CDR3 reads CASSPPGEFGTDTKYF. The DNA for the CDR3 is TGTGCCAGCAGCCCGCCTGGTGAGTTCGGCACAGATACGAAGTATTTT.

By share, this clonotype counts as medium-sized. The chain has TRBV27 and TRBJ1-2; D unresolved. Germline CDR1 and CDR2: MNHEY and SMNVEV (reference sequence). This CDR3 has 12 residues. The V end was cut by 7 bases, the J end by 8 bases, with 14 bases between. DNA of the CDR3: TGTGCCAGCAATGGGAAGGGTGGCGGCTACACCTTC. Amino acid sequence: CASNGKGGGYTF.

About this clonotype: The CDR3 end shows no conserved phenylalanine or tryptophan, and so a read error is likely. The limits of the CDR3 on the DNA are not certain, so only TCRdb's listed CDR3 is given. This chain links TRBV9 with TRBJ2-3; the D call in the table, TRBD1, was not verified against the DNA. Germline lookup yields CDR1 SGDLS and CDR2 YYNGEE. The CDR3 is 14 amino acids long, termini counted. This chain's CDR3 is CASSVPMGEQYFGP.

The V and J genes are TRBV28 and TRBJ2-3, with D unresolved. Trimming left V 6 bases short and J 4 bases short, with 11 bases between. The CDR3 loop spans 13 amino acids. Per the germline V gene, CDR1 is MDHEN and CDR2 is SYDVKM. This CDR3 reads CASSTMAPDTQYF. The DNA for the CDR3 is TGTGCCAGCAGCACTATGGCCCCAGATACGCAGTATTTT.

This sequence joins TRBV19 and TRBJ1-5, with D uncertain. The CDR3 has 15 amino acids. Germline loops: CDR1 LNHDA, CDR2 SQIVND (reference sequence). Trimming took off 7 bases at V and 6 bases at J, with 19 bases between the two ends. The DNA of the CDR3 is TGTGCCAGTACAACGTACCTTGAGTCCAGTCAGCCCCAGCATTTT. Translating gives CASTTYLESSQPQHF.

The chain employs TRBV12-3 or TRBV12-4 and TRBJ2-2, with TRBD1 matching over 7 bases. The CDR3 sequence is 15 residues long. The ends lost 3 bases at V and 4 bases at J; junction bases unmatched: 5. CDR3: CASSFRNRGTGELFF. In nucleotides, the CDR3 is TGTGCCAGCAGTTTCAGGAACAGGGGCACCGGGGAGCTGTTTTTT.

This clonotype occurred a few times. This chain connects TRBV12-3 or TRBV12-4 to TRBJ1-1; D gene unclear. The V gene lost 2 bases and the J gene lost 1 base, with 5 bases spanning the gap. The CDR3 is made up of 13 amino acids. The CDR3 nucleotides read TGTGCCAGCAGTTTACTTAGGAACACTGAAGCTTTCTTT. It yields the protein CASSLLRNTEAFF.

Judged by abundance, this clonotype is medium-sized. The rearrangement joins TRBV20-1 to TRBJ2-7; a possible D gene is TRBD1 (7 bases). Trimming shortened V by 3 bases and J by 4 bases, and 16 bases separated the two germline ends. The V gene's germline CDR1 is DFQATT and CDR2 SNEGSKA (reference sequence). This CDR3 has 14 amino acids. Here the CDR3 DNA reads TGCAGTGCTAGCTTGTCAGGGGGGAAATACGAGCAGTACTTC. Translated, it gives CSASLSGGKYEQYF.

V and J are TRBV7-9 and TRBJ2-3; D may be TRBD2 (6 bases). CDR1 is SEHNR and CDR2 is FQNEAQ in the germline V gene (reference sequence). V lost 5 bases, J lost 4 bases, and 10 bases lay in between. The CDR3 spans 13 residues. The CDR3 loop reads CASSKGLPDTQYF. CDR3 coding DNA: TGTGCCAGCAGCAAGGGACTTCCAGATACGCAGTATTTT.